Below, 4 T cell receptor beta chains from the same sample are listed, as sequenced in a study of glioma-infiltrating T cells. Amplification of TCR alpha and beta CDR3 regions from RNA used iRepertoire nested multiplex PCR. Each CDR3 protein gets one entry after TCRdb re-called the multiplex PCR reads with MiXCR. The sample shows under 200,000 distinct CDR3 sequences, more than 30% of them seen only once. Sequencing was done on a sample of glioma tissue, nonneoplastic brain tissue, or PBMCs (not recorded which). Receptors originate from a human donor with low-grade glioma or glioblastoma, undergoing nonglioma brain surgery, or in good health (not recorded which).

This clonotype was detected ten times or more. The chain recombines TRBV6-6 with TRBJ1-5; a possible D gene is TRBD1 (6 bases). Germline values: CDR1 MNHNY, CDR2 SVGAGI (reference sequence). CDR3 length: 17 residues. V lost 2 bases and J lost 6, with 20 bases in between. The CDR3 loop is CASSYGRDTRSSQPQHF. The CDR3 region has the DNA TGTGCCAGCAGTTACGGTCGGGACACAAGAAGTAGTCAGCCCCAGCATTTT.

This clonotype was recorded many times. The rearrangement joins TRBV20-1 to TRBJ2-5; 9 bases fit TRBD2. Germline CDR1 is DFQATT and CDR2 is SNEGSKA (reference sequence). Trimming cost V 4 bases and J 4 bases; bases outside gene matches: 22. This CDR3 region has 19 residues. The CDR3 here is CSAIPMKGISGGTLETQYF. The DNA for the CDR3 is TGCAGTGCTATCCCGATGAAGGGGATTAGCGGGGGTACCTTAGAGACCCAGTACTTC.

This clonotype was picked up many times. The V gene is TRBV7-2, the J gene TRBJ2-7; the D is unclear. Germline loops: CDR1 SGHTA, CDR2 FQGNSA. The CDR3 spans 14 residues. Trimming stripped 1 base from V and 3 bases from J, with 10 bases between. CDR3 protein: CASSLELQDYEQYF. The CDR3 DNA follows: TGTGCCAGCAGCTTAGAACTACAAGACTACGAGCAGTACTTC. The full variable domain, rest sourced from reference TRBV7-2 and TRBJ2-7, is GAGVSQSPSNKVTEKGKDVELRCDPISGHTALYWYRQSLGQGLEFLIYFQGNSAPDKSGLPSDRFSAERTGGSVSTLTIQRTQQEDSAVYLCASSLELQDYEQYFGPGTRLTVT.

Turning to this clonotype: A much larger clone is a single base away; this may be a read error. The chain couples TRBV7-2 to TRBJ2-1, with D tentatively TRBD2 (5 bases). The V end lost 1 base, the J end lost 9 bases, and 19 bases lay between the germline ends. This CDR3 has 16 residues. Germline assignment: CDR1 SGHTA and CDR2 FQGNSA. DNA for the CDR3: TGTGCCAGCAGCTTAGGCCTAGAGGGAGTACGACGTGAGCAGTTCTTC. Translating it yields CASSLGLEGVRREQFF.